The clone carrying this TCR beta chain was counted between two and nine times. Antigen unknown. The data belong to a study of a mutant IDH1 vaccine in newly diagnosed glioma. Across the study: Across weeks 1, 3, 5, 7, 11, 15, 19 and 23, patients received a vaccination each time, eight in all. Patients under treatment included approximately 60% males and around 38% females and had a mean age of about 37 years.

Trimming stripped 6 bases from V and 2 bases from J, with 16 bases between. CDR3 length equals 15 residues. Germline lookup yields CDR1 SNHLY and CDR2 FYNNEI. Produced via immunoSEQ multiplex PCR; TCRdb's table is partial and in-frame only. The repertoire consists of roughly 120,000 clones, with around three quarters occurring once and the leading ten covering 4.5% to 7%. Documented time point: week 11, during vaccination. The vaccine gave 300 ug of a 20-mer mutant IDH1 peptide subcutaneously per dose. The chain carries TRBV2 and TRBJ2-5, with D possibly being TRBD1 or TRBD2 (6 bases each). The receptor's source is a man between 40 and 49 years old with glioma. The sequenced sample was PBMCs, obtained from a glioma patient whose treatment included an IDH1 peptide vaccine. CDR3 loop: CASRNRLGQQETQYF. CDR3 bases: TGTGCCAGCAGAAACAGACTAGGACAGCAAGAGACCCAGTACTTC.